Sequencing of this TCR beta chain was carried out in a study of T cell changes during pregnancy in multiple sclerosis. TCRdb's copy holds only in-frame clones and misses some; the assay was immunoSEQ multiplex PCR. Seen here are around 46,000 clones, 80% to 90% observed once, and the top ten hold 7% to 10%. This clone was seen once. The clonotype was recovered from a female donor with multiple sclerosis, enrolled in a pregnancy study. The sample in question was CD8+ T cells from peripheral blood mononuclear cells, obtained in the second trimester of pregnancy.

This chain's CDR3 is CASSGRGGAYEQYF. CDR3 DNA sequence: TGTGCCAGCAGCGGACGCGGGGGGGCCTACGAGCAGTACTTC. The chain combines TRBV7-6 with TRBJ2-7, with 9 bases aligning to TRBD2. Germline V gives CDR1 SGHVS, CDR2 FNYEAQ. The CDR3 loop spans 14 amino acids. J lost 2 bases, V lost 5 bases, and 4 bases had no gene match.